These 26 T cell receptor beta chains originate from one sample sequenced in a study of control samples from healthy donors and cancer patients. This table comes from immunoSEQ multiplex PCR, and its TCRdb copy is limited to in-frame clones, with some not included. Of 70,000 to 90,000 clones listed, 94% are singletons. Sequencing used blood. These receptors were collected from a woman in her thirties or forties in good health.

The rearrangement links TRBV5-1 to TRBJ1-1; no definite D call. CDR1 is SGHRS, CDR2 YFSETQ, per germline. The CDR3 has 14 residues. Trimming cost V 4 bases and J 0 bases, with 10 bases left between them. The CDR3 coding sequence is TGCGCCAGCAGCCTGCGAGGCATGAACACTGAAGCTTTCTTT. Amino acid sequence: CASSLRGMNTEAFF. Combining the CDR3 with reference TRBV5-1 and TRBJ1-1 gives the whole variable domain KAGVTQTPRYLIKTRGQQVTLSCSPISGHRSVSWYQQTPGQGLQFLFEYFSETQRNKGNFPGRFSGRQFSNSRSEMNVSTLELGDSALYLCASSLRGMNTEAFFGQGTRLTVV.

This sequence joins TRBV28 and TRBJ1-2; possibly TRBD1 for D (6 bases). This CDR3 comprises 15 residues. V was clipped by 2 bases and J by 0 bases, with 10 bases between them. CDR1 MDHEN and CDR2 SYDVKM come from the germline V gene. The CDR3 DNA is TGTGCCAGCAGTTTAGAGGCAGGGGCTAACTATGGCTACACCTTC. Protein: CASSLEAGANYGYTF.

J is TRBJ2-7 and V is TRBV15; D is possibly TRBD1 (6 bases). V shed 3 bases and J shed 6 bases, with 12 bases lying between them. Per germline, CDR1 LNHNV and CDR2 YYDKDF (reference sequence). The CDR3 sequence is 13 residues long. The CDR3 DNA sequence: TGTGCCACCAGCAGGGACAGCCCTATCGAGCAGTACTTC. It encodes CATSRDSPIEQYF.

V usage is TRBV7-2 and J usage is TRBJ2-2; D possibly corresponds to TRBD2 (6 bases). V dropped 11 bases and J dropped 6 bases, with 7 bases sitting between them. Germline V gives CDR1 SGHTA, CDR2 FQGNSA. The CDR3 spans 10 residues. The CDR3 loop is CAWGAGELFF. The CDR3 DNA is TGTGCCTGGGGGGCCGGGGAGCTGTTTTTT.

The V call is TRBV27, the J call TRBJ2-1, with 12 positions matching TRBD2. The CDR3 is 15 amino acids. V lost 5 bases and J lost 5; bases outside the gene matches: 4. The germline CDR1 and CDR2 sequences are MNHEY and SMNVEV (reference sequence). CDR3 DNA sequence: TGTGCCAGCAGTGGACGGACTAGCGGGAACAATGAGCAGTTCTTC. As protein: CASSGRTSGNNEQFF.

V is TRBV7-6 and J is TRBJ2-7; 7 nucleotides match TRBD2. This CDR3 comprises 14 residues. Germline V lookup: CDR1 SGHVS, CDR2 FNYEAQ. With 3 bases clipped from V and 1 base from J, the junction kept 3 bases outside the gene matches. CDR3 in amino acids: CASSFSGGSYEQYF. In DNA, the CDR3 is TGTGCCAGCAGCTTCTCGGGGGGTTCCTACGAGCAGTACTTC.

This sequence joins TRBV7-8 and TRBJ2-1, with D hard to call. The CDR3 extends over 14 amino acids. Trimming took off 3 bases at V and 1 base at J, with 7 bases between the two ends. Per germline, CDR1 SGHVS and CDR2 FQNEAQ. CDR3 protein: CASSFGESYNEQFF. The CDR3 DNA is TGTGCCAGCAGCTTCGGAGAATCCTACAATGAGCAGTTCTTC.

The rearrangement uses TRBV30 and TRBJ2-7, with D unresolved. V was cut by 4 bases and J by 4 bases, with 8 bases left in between. The CDR3 is made up of 11 amino acids. CDR1 and CDR2 (germline): GTSNPN, SVGIG (reference sequence). CDR3 protein: CAWNGGYEQYF. CDR3 DNA: TGTGCCTGGAACGGTGGGTACGAGCAGTACTTC.

The chain recombines TRBV15 with TRBJ2-2; the D is unclear. The CDR3 length is 14 residues. Trimming cost V 0 bases and J 6 bases, with 8 bases left between them. From germline, CDR1 is LNHNV and CDR2 YYDKDF (reference sequence). CDR3 sequence (DNA): TGTGCCACCAGCAGAGATTTCCCTCCCGGGGAGCTGTTTTTT. Its protein product is CATSRDFPPGELFF. The full variable domain, its missing parts supplied by reference TRBV15 and TRBJ2-2, is DAMVIQNPRYQVTQFGKPVTLSCSQTLNHNVMYWYQQKSSQAPKLLFHYYDKDFNNEADTPDNFQSRRPNTSFCFLDIRSPGLGDTAMYLCATSRDFPPGELFFGEGSRLTVL.

Worth noting for this clone: Other DNA sequences from this sample encode an identical CDR3 as well. The chain has TRBV19 and TRBJ1-5, with D hard to call. Per germline, CDR1 LNHDA and CDR2 SQIVND (reference sequence). Trimming shortened V by 3 bases and J by 2 bases, and 14 bases separated the two germline ends. The CDR3 extends over 16 amino acids. CDR3 sequence: CASSIGRSRGNQPQHF. CDR3 bases: TGTGCCAGTAGTATTGGGAGGAGTCGGGGCAATCAGCCCCAGCATTTT.

This clone showed up just once. The chain has TRBV25-1 and TRBJ1-4; 9 bases match TRBD1. The CDR3 loop spans 14 amino acids. The J segment lost 13 bases and the V segment lost 2 bases, leaving 8 bases of the junction unmatched. CDR1 is MGHDK, CDR2 SYGVNS, per germline. The CDR3 DNA reads as TGTGCCAGCAGTGAAGAAACAGGGGGCAGGCGACTGTTTTTT. This gives the protein CASSEETGGRRLFF.

The J gene is TRBJ2-1, the V gene TRBV11-2; TRBD1 agrees at 10 bases. V shed 6 bases, J shed 2 bases, and the junction held 13 bases outside the gene matches. Germline V gene sequence: CDR1 SGHAT, CDR2 FQNNGV. This CDR3 is built from 18 residues. The CDR3 region has the DNA TGTGCCAGCAGTACCAGGACAGGGGGAAGGGGGGCCTACAATGAGCAGTTCTTC. Protein product: CASSTRTGGRGAYNEQFF. The entire variable domain, with the rest obtained from reference TRBV11-2 and TRBJ2-1, is as follows: EAGVAQSPRYKIIEKRQSVAFWCNPISGHATLYWYQQILGQGPKLLIQFQNNGVVDDSQLPKDRFSAERLKGVDSTLKIQPAKLEDSAVYLCASSTRTGGRGAYNEQFFGPGTRLTVL.

This chain joins TRBV10-3 and TRBJ2-7; D gene unclear. Germline V CDR1 and CDR2: ENHRY, SYGVKD. Trimming took 7 bases from V and 2 from J, leaving 12 bases between them. CDR3 length equals 13 residues. This chain's CDR3 is CAINPELTYEQYF. In nucleotides, the CDR3 is TGTGCCATCAACCCAGAACTGACCTACGAGCAGTACTTC.

J is TRBJ1-6 and V is TRBV9, with 9 bases fitting TRBD1. Looked up from germline, CDR1 is SGDLS and CDR2 is YYNGEE. V lost 4 bases to trimming and J lost 10 bases; unmatched junction nucleotides: 6. The CDR3 spans 14 residues. In DNA, the CDR3 is TGTGCCAGCAGCCGTACAGGGGGCGAATCACCCCTCCACTTT. Amino acid sequence: CASSRTGGESPLHF.

The chain carries TRBV9 and TRBJ2-3, with D perhaps matching TRBD2 (7 bases). This CDR3 spans 15 amino acids. V lost 0 bases and J 6 bases, leaving 14 bases between the germline ends. The germline CDR1 and CDR2 sequences are SGDLS and YYNGEE. CDR3 bases: TGTGCCAGCAGCGTAGGATGGGGGCGGGGGGATACGCAGTATTTT. Translated: CASSVGWGRGDTQYF.

To note about this clone: Other DNA sequences in this specimen translate into the identical CDR3. The rearrangement joins TRBV11-2 to TRBJ2-2; D remains ambiguous. V was shortened by 5 bases and J by 0 bases, with 1 base between the two germline ends. CDR3 length equals 12 residues. Per the germline V gene, CDR1 is SGHAT and CDR2 is FQNNGV. CDR3 nucleotide sequence: TGTGCCAGCAGCCCGAACACCGGGGAGCTGTTTTTT. Protein sequence: CASSPNTGELFF.

The chain couples TRBV11-2 to TRBJ2-5; D is perhaps TRBD2 (6 bases). This CDR3 comprises 16 residues. V was clipped by 2 bases and J by 2 bases, with 15 bases between them. The germline V gene has CDR1 SGHAT and CDR2 FQNNGV. CDR3 region: CASSLPLGLSQETQYF. The DNA of the CDR3 is TGTGCCAGCAGCTTACCCCTTGGACTAAGTCAAGAGACCCAGTACTTC.

This sequence joins TRBV27 and TRBJ2-2; TRBD1 matches 9 bases. Germline V lookup: CDR1 MNHEY, CDR2 SMNVEV (reference sequence). The CDR3 sequence is 15 residues long. Germline trimming cut 6 bases from V and 7 bases from J; bases unmatched to any gene: 9. Written as DNA, the CDR3 is TGTGCCAGCAGCGGGACAGGGTACACAGGCGGGGAGCTGTTTTTT. Translation gives CASSGTGYTGGELFF.

V is TRBV19 and J is TRBJ2-2; TRBD2 agrees at 8 bases. The CDR3 totals 13 residues. Germline V gene sequence: CDR1 LNHDA, CDR2 SQIVND (reference sequence). The junction had 0 bases not matched to a gene; V was cut back by 3 bases and J by 6 bases. CDR3: CASSISGAGELFF. The CDR3 DNA is TGTGCCAGTAGTATTAGCGGGGCCGGGGAGCTGTTTTTT.

This rearrangement joins TRBV19 to TRBJ1-2; the D is unclear. V was trimmed by 8 bases and J by 2 bases, leaving 9 bases between them. Per germline, CDR1 LNHDA and CDR2 SQIVND (reference sequence). This CDR3 region has 12 residues. The CDR3 sequence: CASHEWNYGYTF. The CDR3, as DNA: TGTGCCAGTCACGAGTGGAACTATGGCTACACCTTC.

The J gene is TRBJ2-7, the V gene TRBV4-2; 7 positions agree with TRBD2. This CDR3 comprises 18 residues. Per the germline V gene, CDR1 is LGHNA and CDR2 is YNFKEQ. The junction had 11 bases not matched to a gene; V was cut back by 0 bases and J by 0 bases. The CDR3 nucleotides read TGTGCCAGCAGCCAAGATTGGAATCTAGCGGAGAGCTCCTACGAGCAGTACTTC. It translates to CASSQDWNLAESSYEQYF.

The chain uses TRBV30 and TRBJ2-5; 9 bases match TRBD2. CDR3 size: 14 residues. Germline CDR1 is GTSNPN and CDR2 is SVGIG (reference sequence). With 3 bases clipped from V and 1 base from J, the junction kept 3 bases outside the gene matches. The CDR3 coding sequence is TGTGCCTGGAGGTTAGCGGGGGCCCAAGAGACCCAGTACTTC. Translation: CAWRLAGAQETQYF.

This sequence joins TRBV18 and TRBJ1-2; 7 bases agree with TRBD1. CDR1 and CDR2 from the germline V gene are KGHSH and LQKENI. V was clipped by 3 bases and J by 6 bases; unmatched bases: 7. The CDR3 covers 14 residues. The CDR3 DNA is TGTGCCAGCTCACCGGGGACAGTGCTCAATGGCTACACCTTC. It is translated as CASSPGTVLNGYTF.

The table lists this clone with a few counts. The gene calls are TRBV28 and TRBJ1-2, with 11 bases aligning to TRBD1. Germline-derived CDR1 and CDR2 are MDHEN and SYDVKM. V lost 5 bases and J lost 3; bases outside the gene matches: 11. This CDR3 contains 17 residues. DNA of the CDR3: TGTGCCAGCAGTCCCGGACTCCGGGACAGGGGGTACTATGGCTACACCTTC. As protein: CASSPGLRDRGYYGYTF.

Only one count was recorded for this clone. The V call is TRBV2, the J call TRBJ1-5; weak D call: TRBD1 (5 bases). V dropped 8 bases and J dropped 3 bases, with 14 bases sitting between them. Per the germline V gene, CDR1 is SNHLY and CDR2 is FYNNEI. CDR3 size: 14 residues. CDR3 in DNA: TGTGCCAGCGGGGGGGTTAACTACAATCAGCCCCAGCATTTT. Translation gives CASGGVNYNQPQHF. Full variable domain (outside the CDR3, taken from reference TRBV2 and TRBJ1-5): EPEVTQTPSHQVTQMGQEVILRCVPISNHLYFYWYRQILGQKVEFLVSFYNNEISEKSEIFDDQFSVERPDGSNFTLKIRSTKLEDSAMYFCASGGVNYNQPQHFGDGTRLSIL.

V is TRBV5-1 and J is TRBJ2-3; 11 nucleotides line up with TRBD1. CDR3 length: 15 residues. V shed 2 bases, J shed 3 bases, and the junction held 2 bases outside the gene matches. The germline V gene has CDR1 SGHRS and CDR2 YFSETQ. The DNA of the CDR3 is TGCGCCAGCAGCTTCGGACAGGGGGCAACAGATACGCAGTATTTT. Translating it yields CASSFGQGATDTQYF.